A single sample is the source of the 12 T cell receptor beta chains below, sequenced in a study of CD4+ T cells in melanoma. The data were produced by immunoSEQ multiplex PCR, yet TCRdb's version contains in-frame clones alone and is incomplete. This sample yields roughly 140,000 clones, of which around nine tenths are seen a single time; approximately 1.5% belongs to the top ten. The receptors derive from a human donor with melanoma.

This chain connects TRBV5-1 to TRBJ2-3; TRBD2 matches 13 bases. The CDR3 sequence is 19 residues long. After removal of 1 base from V and 0 bases from J, the junction contained 8 bases not matched to a gene. Per the germline V gene, CDR1 is SGHRS and CDR2 is YFSETQ. For the CDR3, the DNA is TGCGCCAGCAGCTTGCCCGGGACTAGCGGGGTTTCTAGCACAGATACGCAGTATTTT. It is translated as CASSLPGTSGVSSTDTQYF.

This sequence joins TRBV7-2 and TRBJ2-2; D remains ambiguous. The CDR3 length is 16 residues. Trimming removed 5 bases from V and 0 bases from J, with 13 bases in between. The germline V gene encodes CDR1 SGHTA and CDR2 FQGNSA. The CDR3 sequence is CASSLHPRANTGELFF. In nucleotides, the CDR3 is TGTGCCAGCAGCCTTCATCCACGGGCGAACACCGGGGAGCTGTTTTTT. Drawing the rest from reference TRBV7-2 and TRBJ2-2, the complete variable domain is GAGVSQSPSNKVTEKGKDVELRCDPISGHTALYWYRQSLGQGLEFLIYFQGNSAPDKSGLPSDRFSAERTGGSVSTLTIQRTQQEDSAVYLCASSLHPRANTGELFFGEGSRLTVL.

This clone is a singleton in its sample. The chain couples TRBV6-1 to TRBJ1-4, with D uncertain. Trimming removed 0 bases at V and 0 bases at J, with 8 bases between. CDR1 and CDR2 from the germline V gene are MNHNS and SASEGT. This CDR3 has 16 amino acids. The DNA for the CDR3 is TGTGCCAGCAGTGAAGCGCTGTCAGCAACTAATGAAAAACTGTTTTTT. This codes for CASSEALSATNEKLFF.

This sequence joins TRBV19 and TRBJ2-7, with 7 bases that match TRBD1. With 8 bases clipped from V and 4 bases from J, the junction kept 8 bases outside the gene matches. The CDR3 is made up of 13 amino acids. Per the germline V gene, CDR1 is LNHDA and CDR2 is SQIVND (reference sequence). In nucleotides, the CDR3 is TGTGCCAGTGGGGACAGTTTCCCTTACGAGCAGTACTTC. Translation: CASGDSFPYEQYF.

The V and J genes are TRBV2 and TRBJ1-1; D might be TRBD1 (6 bases). V lost 7 bases and J 5 bases, leaving 14 bases between the germline ends. This CDR3 is 13 amino acids long. Germline V gene sequence: CDR1 SNHLY, CDR2 FYNNEI. This CDR3 is CASKEQGRTEAFF. The CDR3 coding sequence is TGTGCCAGCAAGGAACAGGGACGGACTGAAGCTTTCTTT.

This chain joins TRBV6-1 and TRBJ2-1, with a weak D call TRBD1 (6 bases). Trimming left V 7 bases short and J 2 bases short, with 9 bases between. Germline CDR1 is MNHNS and CDR2 is SASEGT. This CDR3 is built from 13 residues. CDR3 DNA: TGTGCCAGCACCCGGGACACCTACAATGAGCAGTTCTTC. Amino acids: CASTRDTYNEQFF.

A few counts support this clone. The V call is TRBV7-6, the J call TRBJ1-1; D is uncertain. CDR3 length: 15 amino acids. Germline V gives CDR1 SGHVS, CDR2 FNYEAQ. Deletions cut 5 bases from V and 5 bases from J, with 18 bases between. The CDR3 DNA is TGTGCCAGCAGCGAGAACGCTCTTAAGGGTACTGAAGCTTTCTTT. Translating it yields CASSENALKGTEAFF.

The gene calls are TRBV7-9 and TRBJ2-3; tentative D call: TRBD1 (5 bases). This CDR3 is 16 amino acids long. V lost 6 bases to trimming and J lost 0 bases, with 16 bases between them. Germline lookup yields CDR1 SEHNR and CDR2 FQNEAQ (reference sequence). The CDR3 DNA sequence: TGTGCCAGCAGACCGGCACAGGTCCCTAGCACAGATACGCAGTATTTT. This codes for CASRPAQVPSTDTQYF.

This clone was observed a handful of times. This CDR3 reads CASGFRVYEQYF. The CDR3 nucleotides read TGTGCTAGTGGTTTTCGGGTTTACGAGCAGTACTTC. The chain combines TRBV12-5 with TRBJ2-7; D unclear. CDR1 LGHNT and CDR2 FRNRAP come from the germline V gene. The CDR3 has 12 amino acids. Trimming stripped 3 bases from V and 4 bases from J, with 7 bases between.

The chain couples TRBV7-6 to TRBJ1-4; no firm D call. Trimming left V 5 bases short and J 8 bases short, with 12 bases between. This CDR3 has 13 residues. Germline CDR1 and CDR2: SGHVS and FNYEAQ. DNA for the CDR3: TGTGCCAGCAGCCCCGCTTCAAACGAAAAACTGTTTTTT. Translated: CASSPASNEKLFF. Together with reference TRBV7-6 and TRBJ1-4, the CDR3 gives the full variable domain: GAGVSQSPRYKVTKRGQDVALRCDPISGHVSLYWYRQALGQGPEFLTYFNYEAQQDKSGLPNDRFSAERPEGSISTLTIQRTEQRDSAMYRCASSPASNEKLFFGSGTQLSVL.

The rearrangement joins TRBV27 to TRBJ2-3; D remains unclear. V lost 2 bases and J lost 1, with 7 bases in between. The V gene's germline CDR1 is MNHEY and CDR2 SMNVEV (reference sequence). The CDR3 extends over 14 amino acids. CDR3 DNA sequence: TGTGCCAGCAGTTTAAGGCCCCGCACAGATACGCAGTATTTT. Amino acid sequence: CASSLRPRTDTQYF.

As DNA, the CDR3 is TGTGCCAGCAGCGACAATACCGGGACTAGCGCGTACAATGAGCAGTTCTTC. Encoded protein: CASSDNTGTSAYNEQFF. The rearrangement joins TRBV7-9 to TRBJ2-1; TRBD2 aligns across 10 bases. The CDR3 length is 17 residues. CDR1 and CDR2 (germline): SEHNR, FQNEAQ (reference sequence). J lost 4 bases, V lost 5 bases, and 11 bases had no gene match.